What follows are 28 T cell receptor beta chains derived from one specimen sequenced in a study of T-cell reconstitution after alpha-beta-depleted transplantation in children. The authors prepared the TCRbeta library with unique molecular identifiers. MiXCR, applied by TCRdb to the PCR reads, yields one record per CDR3 protein. This sample yields hundreds of thousands of distinct CDR3 sequences, of which about a sixth are seen a single time; 3% to 3.5% belongs to the top ten. The starting material was PBMCs from the stem cell graft donor, obtained from the stem cell graft. These receptors came from a human donor who donated a stem cell graft to a child with acute lymphoblastic leukemia.

V gene TRBV12-3 or TRBV12-4 combines with J gene TRBJ2-3; 10 bases match TRBD2. This CDR3 region has 17 residues. Trimming took 5 bases from V and 2 from J; bases not matched to a gene: 10. The CDR3 DNA sequence: TGTGCCAGCAGTCCCCTGGGTAGCGGGAGGACCACAGATACGCAGTATTTT. It specifies CASSPLGSGRTTDTQYF.

CDR3 region: CSVEGASSYNEQFF. The CDR3, as DNA: TGCAGCGTTGAAGGGGCGAGCTCCTACAATGAGCAGTTCTTC. The chain employs TRBV29-1 and TRBJ2-1; no reliable D call. Trimming took 1 base from V and 0 from J, leaving 7 bases between them. This CDR3 has 14 amino acids. The germline V gene encodes CDR1 SQVTM and CDR2 ANQGSEA.

In this sample, this clonotype turned up a few times. The chain has TRBV5-1 and TRBJ2-2; 10 nucleotides agree with TRBD2. With 4 bases clipped from V and 4 bases from J, the junction kept 1 base outside the gene matches. The germline gives CDR1 SGHRS, CDR2 YFSETQ. This CDR3 contains 14 residues. The chain's CDR3 is CASSPSGSTGELFF. The CDR3 coding sequence is TGCGCCAGCAGCCCTAGCGGGAGCACCGGGGAGCTGTTTTTT.

The chain carries TRBV7-9 and TRBJ2-5, with D maybe TRBD2 (5 bases). The CDR3 is 16 residues long. The ends were cut back, 1 base at V and 2 bases at J, with 14 bases in the middle. Germline CDR1 and CDR2: SEHNR and FQNEAQ (reference sequence). CDR3 amino acids: CASSLGLIASQETQYF. CDR3 DNA sequence: TGTGCCAGCAGCTTAGGTCTTATAGCGTCTCAAGAGACCCAGTACTTC.

This chain connects TRBV4-1 to TRBJ2-6, with D possibly matching TRBD1 (5 bases). The CDR3 length is 15 residues. Germline lookup yields CDR1 MGHRA and CDR2 YSYEKL. Trimming removed 4 bases from V and 2 bases from J, with 9 bases in between. CDR3 sequence reads: CASSLPRAGANVLTF. CDR3 DNA: TGCGCCAGCAGCCTACCCAGGGCTGGGGCCAACGTCCTGACTTTC.

This clonotype was seen only a few times. J is TRBJ2-1 and V is TRBV7-9; 13 nucleotides align to TRBD2. The V segment lost 5 bases and the J segment 8 bases; nucleotides outside the gene matches: 9. The V gene's germline CDR1 is SEHNR and CDR2 FQNEAQ (reference sequence). This CDR3 is built from 16 residues. The CDR3 DNA reads TGTGCCAGCAGCCCCCACGGGACTAGCGGGATTGATGAGCAGTTCTTC. It specifies CASSPHGTSGIDEQFF.

This chain uses TRBV6-1 with TRBJ1-3; 7 nucleotides match TRBD1. Germline V CDR1 and CDR2: MNHNS, SASEGT. The V segment lost 5 bases and the J segment 3 bases; nucleotides outside the gene matches: 4. This CDR3 comprises 14 residues. For the CDR3, the DNA is TGTGCCAGCAGTCCGACAGGGTATGGAAACACCATATATTTT. Translating it yields CASSPTGYGNTIYF.

This clonotype occurred a few times. The gene calls are TRBV7-2 and TRBJ1-1; D not certain. CDR3 length: 13 amino acids. Trimming removed 2 bases at V and 4 bases at J, with 8 bases between. CDR1 and CDR2 (germline): SGHTA, FQGNSA. CDR3 bases: TGTGCCAGCAGCTTACGCGGGTCCACTGAAGCTTTCTTT. Its protein is CASSLRGSTEAFF.

The chain links TRBV11-1 to TRBJ2-7, with D perhaps TRBD1 (6 bases). V lost 6 bases to trimming and J lost 3 bases, with 27 bases between them. Germline CDR1 reads SGHAT; CDR2 reads FQDESV (reference sequence). The CDR3 covers 18 residues. Written as DNA, the CDR3 is TGTGCCAGCAGAAAGGGAGAGCCCGGGACACGGCATTTCTACGAGCAGTACTTC. This gives the protein CASRKGEPGTRHFYEQYF.

The chain links TRBV24-1 to TRBJ2-1; D is perhaps TRBD2 (6 bases). The CDR3 runs to 16 residues. Per the germline V gene, CDR1 is KGHDR and CDR2 is SFDVKD. With 9 bases removed from V and 0 bases from J, the gap between germline ends came to 17 bases. This CDR3 reads CATLSGTGDSYNEQFF. Written as DNA, the CDR3 is TGTGCCACCTTGTCGGGGACGGGGGACTCCTACAATGAGCAGTTCTTC.

The V gene is TRBV23-1, the J gene TRBJ2-7, with a possible D match to TRBD2 (6 bases). TRBV23-1 carries the ORF label, with uncertain function. The CDR3 has 15 residues. The V and J ends lost 0 bases and 4 bases respectively, with 13 bases between them. The CDR3 nucleotides read TGCGCCAGCAGTCAATCCGGGACTGACTTTTACGAGCAGTACTTC. It encodes CASSQSGTDFYEQYF.

The rearrangement links TRBV18 to TRBJ2-7, with D tentatively TRBD2 (6 bases). CDR3 length: 16 amino acids. V was pared by 4 bases and J by 0 bases, with 16 bases between. In germline, CDR1 is KGHSH, CDR2 LQKENI. In DNA form, the CDR3 reads TGTGCCAGCTCACGTAGGGAGGCGATTGGCTCCTACGAGCAGTACTTC. It is translated as CASSRREAIGSYEQYF.

This chain joins TRBV5-6 and TRBJ2-3, with a possible D match to TRBD2 (6 bases). Trimming pared 4 bases from V and 2 bases from J, leaving 14 bases between. The CDR3 is made up of 15 amino acids. CDR1 and CDR2 (germline): SGHDT, YYEEEE. DNA of the CDR3: TGTGCCAGCAGCGGGGGACTGGGATCCACAGATACGCAGTATTTT. It specifies CASSGGLGSTDTQYF.

In this sample, this clonotype turned up a few times. The chain employs TRBV5-6 and TRBJ2-1; the match to TRBD2 covers 8 bases. The CDR3 loop spans 15 amino acids. Germline V gene lookup returns CDR1 SGHDT and CDR2 YYEEEE. With 3 bases clipped from V and 2 bases from J, the junction kept 4 bases outside the gene matches. This CDR3 reads CASSWRTSPYNEQFF. CDR3 DNA: TGTGCCAGCAGCTGGCGGACTAGCCCCTACAATGAGCAGTTCTTC.

This chain links TRBV6-2 or TRBV6-3 with TRBJ2-5; D is unresolved. The CDR3 runs to 12 residues. V was pared by 6 bases and J by 1 base, with 6 bases between. Germline V gene lookup returns CDR1 MNHEY and CDR2 SVGEGT. Written as DNA, the CDR3 is TGTGCCAGCAGGAAGGGCCAAGAGACCCAGTACTTC. This codes for CASRKGQETQYF.

V is TRBV6-5 and J is TRBJ2-7; 14 bases line up with TRBD2. There are 15 residues in the CDR3. The V gene's germline CDR1 is MNHEY and CDR2 SVGAGI. With V trimmed by 5 bases and J by 12 bases, 12 bases remained unmatched. This CDR3 reads CASSPAGTSGRVLYF. The CDR3 nucleotides read TGTGCCAGCAGTCCGGCCGGGACTAGCGGGAGAGTGCTGTACTTC.

This clonotype occurred many times. The V and J genes are TRBV5-1 and TRBJ2-3; no clear D. V was pared by 0 bases and J by 2 bases, with 13 bases between. From germline, CDR1 is SGHRS and CDR2 YFSETQ. The CDR3 runs to 16 residues. This CDR3 reads CASSLVRTQNTDTQYF. CDR3 DNA: TGCGCCAGCAGCTTGGTCCGCACTCAAAACACAGATACGCAGTATTTT.

This clonotype was detected a few times. The chain employs TRBV7-2 and TRBJ2-1; TRBD1 might be the D (6 bases). The CDR3 is 16 residues long. CDR1 is SGHTA and CDR2 is FQGNSA in the germline V gene. The V gene lost 5 bases and the J gene lost 4 bases, with 18 bases spanning the gap. CDR3 nucleotides: TGTGCCAGCAGCGGGACCGAGCGGACAGTATACAATGAGCAGTTCTTC. This sequence encodes CASSGTERTVYNEQFF.

This CDR3 reads CASSPMGQPYEQYF. The CDR3 bases are TGTGCCAGCAGCCCGATGGGACAGCCATACGAGCAGTACTTC. The chain combines TRBV7-2 with TRBJ2-7, with 7 bases lining up with TRBD1. Germline CDR1 SGHTA, CDR2 FQGNSA. There are 14 residues in the CDR3. V lost 5 bases to trimming and J lost 4 bases; unmatched junction nucleotides: 8.

This clonotype turned up a few times. The chain uses TRBV6-1 and TRBJ2-5; TRBD2 aligns across 10 bases. J lost 2 bases, V lost 6 bases, and 12 bases had no gene match. CDR1 MNHNS and CDR2 SASEGT come from the germline V gene. The CDR3 extends over 17 amino acids. CDR3 sequence (DNA): TGTGCCAGCAGACGCACCTCTAGCGGGAGTCGGCAAGAGACCCAGTACTTC. Amino acids: CASRRTSSGSRQETQYF.

This clonotype was recorded many times. The rearrangement joins TRBV12-3 or TRBV12-4 to TRBJ1-1; D call uncertain. V gave up 5 bases and J gave up 6 bases, with 13 bases separating them. The length of the CDR3 is 13 residues. The CDR3 reads CASSAARVSEAFF. In nucleotides, the CDR3 is TGTGCCAGCAGTGCCGCTAGGGTCTCTGAAGCTTTCTTT.

The chain carries TRBV5-6 and TRBJ2-2; the D call may be TRBD1 or TRBD2 (5 bases each). This CDR3 region has 13 residues. Trimming left V 1 base short and J 6 bases short, with 7 bases between. The germline V gene encodes CDR1 SGHDT and CDR2 YYEEEE. The CDR3 DNA follows: TGTGCCAGCAGCTTGCAGGGACCCGGGGAGCTGTTTTTT. As protein: CASSLQGPGELFF. The variable domain in full, completed from reference TRBV5-6 and TRBJ2-2, reads DAGVTQSPTHLIKTRGQQVTLRCSPKSGHDTVSWYQQALGQGPQFIFQYYEEEERQRGNFPDRFSGHQFPNYSSELNVNALLLGDSALYLCASSLQGPGELFFGEGSRLTVL.

This clonotype was picked up a small number of times. The chain links TRBV7-2 to TRBJ2-3; 7 positions agree with TRBD2. V lost 5 bases to trimming and J lost 2 bases; unmatched junction nucleotides: 10. This CDR3 is built from 16 residues. Germline values: CDR1 SGHTA, CDR2 FQGNSA. The CDR3 bases are TGTGCCAGCAGCCGAAACAGCGGGATACCCACAGATACGCAGTATTTT. Its translation: CASSRNSGIPTDTQYF.

This clonotype was seen many times. V is TRBV5-1 and J is TRBJ2-7, with D uncertain. The length of the CDR3 is 13 residues. Germline V gene data show CDR1 as SGHRS and CDR2 as YFSETQ. V shed 3 bases and J shed 2 bases, with 9 bases lying between them. The CDR3 coding sequence is TGCGCCAGCAGCTCCGACACCGCCTACGAGCAGTACTTC. This encodes CASSSDTAYEQYF. The full variable domain, rest sourced from reference TRBV5-1 and TRBJ2-7, is KAGVTQTPRYLIKTRGQQVTLSCSPISGHRSVSWYQQTPGQGLQFLFEYFSETQRNKGNFPGRFSGRQFSNSRSEMNVSTLELGDSALYLCASSSDTAYEQYFGPGTRLTVT.

This clonotype has a handful of counts. V is TRBV5-1 and J is TRBJ1-4; no clear D gene. V lost 3 bases, J lost 12 bases, and 21 bases lay in between. Germline-derived CDR1 and CDR2 are SGHRS and YFSETQ. This CDR3 region has 15 residues. The CDR3 loop reads CASSWGFGRLEELFF. The CDR3 DNA reads TGCGCCAGCAGCTGGGGATTCGGCCGATTAGAGGAACTGTTTTTT.

The gene calls are TRBV6-5 and TRBJ2-3; D perhaps matches TRBD2 (5 bases). The CDR3 totals 15 residues. Germline CDR1 reads MNHEY; CDR2 reads SVGAGI. V lost 0 bases, J lost 4 bases, and 11 bases lay in between. The CDR3 nucleotides read TGTGCCAGCAGTTACTCGACGCTAGCCCCAGATACGCAGTATTTT. It translates to CASSYSTLAPDTQYF.

V and J are TRBV9 and TRBJ1-1; 7 bases are shared with TRBD1. Germline CDR1 and CDR2: SGDLS and YYNGEE. J lost 3 bases, V lost 0 bases, and 5 bases had no gene match. The CDR3 is made up of 15 amino acids. CDR3: CASSVGGDSYTEAFF. In DNA form, the CDR3 reads TGTGCCAGCAGCGTAGGGGGGGACAGCTACACTGAAGCTTTCTTT.

The chain carries TRBV3-1 and TRBJ2-1, with a tentative D call TRBD1 (5 bases). The germline gives CDR1 LGHDT, CDR2 YNNKEL (reference sequence). V was cut by 0 bases and J by 8 bases, with 8 bases left in between. The CDR3 length is 13 residues. The CDR3 nucleotides read TGTGCCAGCAGCCAAGAAAGGGGCCATGAGCAGTTCTTC. It specifies CASSQERGHEQFF.